The 12 T cell receptor beta chains below all came from one sample that was sequenced in a study of T-cell reconstitution after alpha-beta-depleted transplantation in children. This sample's TCRbeta library carried unique molecular identifier barcodes. TCRdb re-derived calls from the PCR reads in MiXCR, one entry per CDR3 protein. The sample lists approximately 800,000 distinct CDR3 sequences; about 15% were seen once. The sample in question was PBMCs, mostly from graft donor cells, obtained 360 days after TCRalphabeta/CD19-depleted stem cell transplant. Receptor source: a male patient aged 10-17 years who had a stem cell transplant for acute lymphoblastic leukemia, so the T cells may come from the graft donor.

This clonotype has just a few counts. This sequence joins TRBV3-1 and TRBJ2-3, with 8 bases fitting TRBD1. This CDR3 region has 15 residues. The J segment lost 6 bases and the V segment lost 0 bases, leaving 5 bases of the junction unmatched. Germline-derived CDR1 and CDR2 are LGHDT and YNNKEL (reference sequence). CDR3 loop: CASSQESNRGDTQYF. As DNA, the CDR3 is TGTGCCAGCAGCCAAGAATCAAACAGGGGGGATACGCAGTATTTT.

This clonotype was seen more than once but under ten times. The J gene is TRBJ2-7, the V gene TRBV9; D is perhaps TRBD2 (5 bases). The germline V and J ends were trimmed by 3 bases and 2 bases, with 12 bases remaining between them. CDR3 length equals 14 residues. Germline loops: CDR1 SGDLS, CDR2 YYNGEE. The CDR3 protein is CASSAAVGAYEQYF. CDR3 nucleotide sequence: TGTGCCAGCAGCGCGGCTGTCGGGGCCTACGAGCAGTACTTC.

This clonotype has just a few counts. The chain joins TRBV25-1 to TRBJ2-2, with D possibly being TRBD2 (6 bases). Trimming stripped 5 bases from V and 6 bases from J, with 19 bases between. Germline V CDR1 and CDR2: MGHDK, SYGVNS. CDR3 length: 16 amino acids. The CDR3 region is CASSFSAGLRAGELFF. The DNA for the CDR3 is TGTGCCAGCAGTTTTTCGGCGGGATTGAGGGCCGGGGAGCTGTTTTTT.

The chain links TRBV12-3 or TRBV12-4 to TRBJ2-5; D call uncertain. This CDR3 contains 19 residues. V was trimmed by 1 base and J by 1 base, leaving 22 bases between them. The CDR3 is CASSLVDLPFGGSQETQYF. The CDR3 nucleotides are TGTGCCAGCAGTTTAGTAGACCTTCCGTTCGGTGGAAGCCAAGAGACCCAGTACTTC.

This chain connects TRBV5-8 to TRBJ2-7, with D possibly matching TRBD2 (6 bases). This CDR3 has 13 amino acids. Looked up from germline, CDR1 is SGHTS and CDR2 is YDEGEE. The V and J ends lost 1 base and 5 bases respectively, with 10 bases between them. This CDR3 reads CASSLRGLHEQYF. The CDR3 DNA sequence: TGTGCCAGCAGCTTGCGGGGGTTACACGAGCAGTACTTC.

The rearrangement joins TRBV9 to TRBJ2-3, with D tentatively TRBD2 (5 bases). The CDR3 consists of 14 residues. Germline V CDR1 and CDR2: SGDLS, YYNGEE. Trimming left V 4 bases short and J 3 bases short, with 12 bases between. This CDR3 is CASSTHRGTDTQYF. The CDR3 coding sequence is TGTGCCAGCAGCACTCATCGGGGAACAGATACGCAGTATTTT.

V gene TRBV7-6 combines with J gene TRBJ1-4; 9 bases agree with TRBD1. Per germline, CDR1 SGHVS and CDR2 FNYEAQ. V lost 0 bases and J lost 7; bases outside the gene matches: 6. The CDR3 has 16 amino acids. The CDR3 reads CASSLAVGQGGEKLFF. CDR3 in DNA: TGTGCCAGCAGCTTAGCGGTGGGACAGGGTGGTGAAAAACTGTTTTTT.

This clonotype has a handful of counts. The chain employs TRBV7-9 and TRBJ2-1; D is undetermined. Germline CDR1 reads SEHNR; CDR2 reads FQNEAQ (reference sequence). This CDR3 comprises 15 residues. The ends were cut back, 8 bases at V and 2 bases at J, with 16 bases in the middle. The CDR3 nucleotides read TGTGCCAGCTCTGACCTACCGAATGCCTACAATGAGCAGTTCTTC. It specifies CASSDLPNAYNEQFF.

This clonotype has only one observation. V gene TRBV4-1 combines with J gene TRBJ1-1; tentative D call: TRBD1 (6 bases). Germline values: CDR1 MGHRA, CDR2 YSYEKL. V dropped 4 bases and J dropped 1 base, with 16 bases sitting between them. The CDR3 covers 16 residues. The CDR3 DNA reads as TGCGCCAGCAGCCGCCTCGGCGGGGGCCGGAACACTGAAGCTTTCTTT. Protein: CASSRLGGGRNTEAFF.

Only a few counts were recorded for this clonotype. The rearrangement uses TRBV27 and TRBJ2-5, with 8 bases that match TRBD2. Germline trimming cut 6 bases from V and 1 base from J; bases unmatched to any gene: 10. Germline V CDR1 and CDR2: MNHEY, SMNVEV (reference sequence). The CDR3 loop spans 16 amino acids. This CDR3 is CASRKRESSSQETQYF. CDR3 DNA sequence: TGTGCCAGCAGAAAGCGGGAGTCCTCTTCCCAAGAGACCCAGTACTTC.

This clonotype turned up a few times. The genes are TRBV7-6 and TRBJ1-4; D not resolved. V was shortened by 3 bases and J by 4 bases, with 9 bases between the two germline ends. Germline V lookup: CDR1 SGHVS, CDR2 FNYEAQ. This CDR3 contains 14 residues. The CDR3 here is CASSFGRLNEKLFF. For the CDR3, the DNA is TGTGCCAGCAGCTTCGGTAGACTTAATGAAAAACTGTTTTTT.

This sequence joins TRBV12-3 or TRBV12-4 and TRBJ2-1; 8 bases match TRBD2. This CDR3 contains 18 residues. Trimming cost V 4 bases and J 0 bases; bases outside gene matches: 11. The DNA of the CDR3 is TGTGCCAGCAGTTCCTGGTCGGGAGGGGCCAGCTCCTACAATGAGCAGTTCTTC. Its translation is CASSSWSGGASSYNEQFF.